This T cell receptor (beta chain) was captured in a study of T cell responses to AZD1222 COVID-19 vaccine. TCRdb keeps only in-frame clones here, not all; method: immunoSEQ multiplex PCR. This table has 150,000 to 180,000 clones, 88% appearing once. With respect to this clone: What it binds is not known.

Findings and limits, study-wide: Regions 160-218 and 743-854 dominated among vaccine-associated CD4 TCRs spanning spike. Donors were chiefly white British, with a greater number of females, and clonal diversity was perhaps underestimated. Seropositive AZD1222 recipients at baseline numbered only six or seven.

Unmatched junction bases numbered 5, after V lost 5 bases and J lost 10 bases. Germline V gives CDR1 SNHLY, CDR2 FYNNEI. The CDR3 has 12 amino acids. The sequence derives from an adult in good health. This chain links TRBV2 with TRBJ2-1, with 7 bases that match TRBD2. This specimen was peripheral blood, taken on day 0 of AZD1222 vaccination. CDR3 protein: CASSYPGLEQFF. Here the CDR3 DNA reads TGTGCCAGCAGTTATCCGGGACTAGAGCAGTTCTTC.